Below are 17 T cell receptor beta chains sequenced from a single sample in a study of beta chain features in type 1 diabetes. Expressed TCRB transcripts were sequenced because the entire RNA isolate underwent reverse transcription. The table came from immunoSEQ multiplex PCR; TCRdb's copy has only in-frame clones and leaves some out. The repertoire holds roughly 450,000 clones, with 10% to 12% as singletons. The source material was naive CD4+ T cells from blood. Source of these receptors: a woman younger than 30 in good health.

This clone was counted only a few times. The rearrangement uses TRBV14 and TRBJ2-7; 12 positions agree with TRBD2. The length of the CDR3 is 19 residues. The J segment lost 2 bases and the V segment lost 4 bases, leaving 15 bases of the junction unmatched. The germline V gene has CDR1 SGHDN and CDR2 FVKESK. The CDR3 protein is CASSRGTSGLLDSPYEQYF. The CDR3 nucleotides are TGTGCCAGCAGCCGCGGGACTAGCGGGCTTCTCGACAGCCCCTACGAGCAGTACTTC.

This clone was counted between two and nine times. The chain carries TRBV7-9 and TRBJ1-6; D remains unclear. In germline, CDR1 is SEHNR, CDR2 FQNEAQ (reference sequence). The CDR3 spans 14 residues. V gave up 5 bases and J gave up 9 bases, with 14 bases separating them. The CDR3 coding sequence is TGTGCCAGCAGCCCCATAGGGAATCGTTCACCCCTCCACTTT. Amino acid sequence: CASSPIGNRSPLHF.

The genes are TRBV29-1 and TRBJ1-2; 7 bases align to TRBD1. The germline V gene encodes CDR1 SQVTM and CDR2 ANQGSEA. CDR3 length equals 13 residues. V lost 2 bases, J lost 8 bases, and 8 bases stayed unmatched. CDR3 bases: TGCAGCGTTGAACGGCAGGGGGTAGTCGGCTACACCTTC. Its protein is CSVERQGVVGYTF.

V gene TRBV2 combines with J gene TRBJ1-1, with 7 bases matching TRBD1. Germline V CDR1 and CDR2: SNHLY, FYNNEI. After removal of 9 bases from V and 3 bases from J, the junction contained 7 bases not matched to a gene. This CDR3 comprises 13 residues. This CDR3 reads CASSTGVDTEAFF. CDR3 nucleotides: TGTGCCAGTTCTACAGGGGTGGACACTGAAGCTTTCTTT.

The genes are TRBV7-9 and TRBJ2-1; TRBD2 matches at 10 bases. J lost 15 bases, V lost 1 base, and 12 bases had no gene match. Germline CDR1 is SEHNR and CDR2 is FQNEAQ (reference sequence). There are 15 residues in the CDR3. The CDR3 bases are TGTGCCAGCAGCTTAGTCCTGGTAACTAGCGGGAAACGGTTCTTC. This sequence encodes CASSLVLVTSGKRFF.

This clone was seen more than once but under ten times. The chain has TRBV7-9 and TRBJ2-5, with 7 nucleotides matching TRBD1. Germline V gene data show CDR1 as SEHNR and CDR2 as FQNEAQ (reference sequence). Trimming removed 4 bases from V and 5 bases from J; junction bases left unmatched: 7. CDR3 length: 14 residues. CDR3 loop: CASSSGYRGETQYF. CDR3 in DNA: TGTGCCAGCAGCTCCGGGTACAGGGGCGAGACCCAGTACTTC.

The CDR3 DNA reads TGTGCCAGCAGCTCCCTTAGCGGGAGGGAAACCTACAATGAGCAGTTCTTC. This encodes CASSSLSGRETYNEQFF. This chain connects TRBV5-6 to TRBJ2-1, with TRBD2 matching 11 bases. The V segment lost 3 bases and the J segment 2 bases; nucleotides outside the gene matches: 7. The CDR3 covers 17 residues. CDR1 and CDR2 from the germline V gene are SGHDT and YYEEEE.

This clone was counted between two and nine times. The V and J genes are TRBV5-4 and TRBJ2-1, with D hard to call. The V end lost 0 bases, the J end lost 8 bases, and 9 bases lay between the germline ends. Germline values: CDR1 SGHNT, CDR2 YYREEE (reference sequence). The CDR3 is made up of 13 amino acids. The CDR3 is CASSLDSRHEQFF. The CDR3 coding sequence is TGTGCCAGCAGCTTGGATTCTAGGCATGAGCAGTTCTTC.

This clone has just a few counts. V usage is TRBV4-1 and J usage is TRBJ2-5; perhaps TRBD1 as D (7 bases). Trimming left V 6 bases short and J 3 bases short, with 17 bases between. Germline loops: CDR1 MGHRA, CDR2 YSYEKL. The CDR3 contains 15 residues. The CDR3 DNA follows: TGCGCCAGCAGACACCCAGGAGGGGGCGAAGAGACCCAGTACTTC. Residues: CASRHPGGGEETQYF.

The chain employs TRBV5-1 and TRBJ2-7; the D call may be TRBD1 or TRBD2 (5 bases each). The CDR3 extends over 14 amino acids. The V gene lost 4 bases and the J gene lost 6 bases, with 17 bases spanning the gap. The germline V gene has CDR1 SGHRS and CDR2 YFSETQ. For the CDR3, the DNA is TGCGCCAGCAGCGAGGGACGGACCCTATCCGAGCAGTACGTC. This encodes CASSEGRTLSEQYV.

This clone was counted only a few times. This chain joins TRBV5-1 and TRBJ2-5, with 9 bases lining up with TRBD1. CDR3 length: 14 amino acids. V lost 4 bases to trimming and J lost 5 bases; unmatched junction nucleotides: 6. Germline CDR1 is SGHRS and CDR2 is YFSETQ. CDR3 nucleotides: TGCGCCAGCAGCCCGACGGGGACAGGGGAGACCCAGTACTTC. Its protein is CASSPTGTGETQYF. Full variable domain (missing parts from reference TRBV5-1 and TRBJ2-5): KAGVTQTPRYLIKTRGQQVTLSCSPISGHRSVSWYQQTPGQGLQFLFEYFSETQRNKGNFPGRFSGRQFSNSRSEMNVSTLELGDSALYLCASSPTGTGETQYFGPGTRLLVL.

This clone has a handful of counts. The CDR3 region is CASSLYGGPAYSPLHF. Here the CDR3 DNA reads TGTGCCAGCAGCCTGTATGGGGGGCCGGCTTATTCACCCCTCCACTTT. The rearrangement uses TRBV7-2 and TRBJ1-6; D perhaps matches TRBD1 (6 bases). Germline V gene sequence: CDR1 SGHTA, CDR2 FQGNSA. V was cut by 5 bases and J by 8 bases, with 19 bases left in between. This CDR3 comprises 16 residues. Supplemented by reference TRBV7-2 and TRBJ1-6, the full variable domain reads GAGVSQSPSNKVTEKGKDVELRCDPISGHTALYWYRQSLGQGLEFLIYFQGNSAPDKSGLPSDRFSAERTGGSVSTLTIQRTQQEDSAVYLCASSLYGGPAYSPLHFGNGTRLTVT.

Only a few counts were recorded for this clone. V and J are TRBV11-2 and TRBJ2-5, with 9 bases fitting TRBD2. This CDR3 contains 15 residues. Germline V gene data show CDR1 as SGHAT and CDR2 as FQNNGV. Unmatched junction bases numbered 6, after V lost 5 bases and J lost 2 bases. For the CDR3, the DNA is TGTGCCAGCAGCAGGCGGGGGGGCCGTCAAGAGACCCAGTACTTC. Protein: CASSRRGGRQETQYF. Full variable domain (remainder filled in from reference TRBV11-2 and TRBJ2-5): EAGVAQSPRYKIIEKRQSVAFWCNPISGHATLYWYQQILGQGPKLLIQFQNNGVVDDSQLPKDRFSAERLKGVDSTLKIQPAKLEDSAVYLCASSRRGGRQETQYFGPGTRLLVL.

The chain has TRBV7-9 and TRBJ2-7, with unresolved D. Germline V gives CDR1 SEHNR, CDR2 FQNEAQ (reference sequence). This CDR3 spans 11 amino acids. Trimming removed 1 base at V and 8 bases at J, with 6 bases between. The CDR3 nucleotides are TGTGCCAGCAGCTTAGGCGAGAAGCAGTACGTC. It encodes CASSLGEKQYV.

The chain uses TRBV2 and TRBJ2-3; 8 bases align to TRBD1. The CDR3 is made up of 14 amino acids. V shed 4 bases, J shed 6 bases, and the junction held 6 bases outside the gene matches. Germline V lookup: CDR1 SNHLY, CDR2 FYNNEI. The CDR3 region has the DNA TGTGCCAGCAGTGCCCAGGGGGCAAGGGATACGCAGTATTTT. Translating it yields CASSAQGARDTQYF.

This clone was detected a few times. V gene TRBV4-2 combines with J gene TRBJ1-3; 10 positions agree with TRBD1. Per the germline V gene, CDR1 is LGHNA and CDR2 is YNFKEQ. The J segment lost 2 bases and the V segment lost 0 bases, leaving 1 base of the junction unmatched. The CDR3 sequence is 16 residues long. CDR3 bases: TGTGCCAGCAGCCAAGAAGGACAGGGGGCTGGAAACACCATATATTTT. It translates to CASSQEGQGAGNTIYF.

This CDR3 reads CASSLRTGINSPLHF. The CDR3 DNA is TGTGCCAGCAGTCTAAGGACAGGGATTAATTCACCCCTCCACTTT. The V gene is TRBV27, the J gene TRBJ1-6; 8 bases are a match to TRBD1. From germline, CDR1 is MNHEY and CDR2 SMNVEV (reference sequence). The CDR3 is 15 residues long. With 5 bases clipped from V and 6 bases from J, the junction kept 6 bases outside the gene matches.